This T cell receptor beta chain was recorded in a study of blood T cells in healthy people across ages. CDR1 is MNHNY, CDR2 SVGAGI, per germline (reference sequence). The CDR3 covers 17 residues. V was clipped by 2 bases and J by 5 bases; unmatched bases: 9. Primers used in a second PCR of roughly 6 to 12 cycles were a sample-barcoded 5' primer and a J-beta primer mix. TCRdb analysed the 5' RACE reads with MiXCR anew, one entry per CDR3 protein. This sample yields about 900,000 distinct CDR3 sequences, of which 40% to 60% are seen a single time; about an eighth belongs to the top ten. As regards this clonotype: Its matching antigen is unknown.

General study points: Because donor CMV status was unknown, expanded clonotype changes were possibly confounded. Unsorted PBMCs blocked a conclusive comparison of naive and antigen-experienced cells.

The rearrangement links TRBV6-6 to TRBJ2-3; 11 nucleotides align to TRBD1. Sequencing was carried out using blood. The clonotype comes from a man aged 25 to 40 in good health. Written as DNA, the CDR3 is TGTGCCAGCAGTTACGCTCCGGGACAGGGGGTTTTAGATACGCAGTATTTT. Residues: CASSYAPGQGVLDTQYF.